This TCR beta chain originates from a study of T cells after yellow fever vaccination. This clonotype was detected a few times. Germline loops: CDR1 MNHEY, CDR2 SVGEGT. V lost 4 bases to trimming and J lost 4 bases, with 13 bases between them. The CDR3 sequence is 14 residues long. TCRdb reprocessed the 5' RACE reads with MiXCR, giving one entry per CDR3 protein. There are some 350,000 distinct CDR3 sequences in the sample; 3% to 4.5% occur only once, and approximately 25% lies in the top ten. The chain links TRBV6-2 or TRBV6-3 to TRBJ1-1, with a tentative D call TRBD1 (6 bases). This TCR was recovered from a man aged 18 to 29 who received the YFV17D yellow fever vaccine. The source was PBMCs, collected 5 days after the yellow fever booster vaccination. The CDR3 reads CASSLGGESTEAFF. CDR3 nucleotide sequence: TGTGCCAGCAGTTTAGGGGGGGAGAGCACTGAAGCTTTCTTT.